This TCR beta chain is from a study of cytomegalovirus exposure and HLA in healthy donors. Study results and caveats: Within an earlier analysis, most TCR beta V segments proved productive either about 90% or about 30% of the time.

CDR1 is SQVTM, CDR2 ANQGSEA, per germline. The CDR3 is 13 residues long. V shed 6 bases and J 5 bases; nucleotides not matched to a gene: 6. With respect to this clone: The antigen is unknown.

PCR primers comprised 60 Vbeta and 13 Jbeta primers. The data were produced by immunoSEQ multiplex PCR, yet TCRdb's version contains in-frame clones alone and is incomplete. This listing includes 20,000 to 25,000 clones. Healthy bone marrow donors formed the donor group. The source material was PBMCs. J is TRBJ1-2 and V is TRBV29-1; TRBD1 agrees at 10 bases. The sequence was collected from a male donor in good health and CMV-seropositive. CDR3 DNA sequence: TGCAGCGTCCGGGACAGGGGACGATATGGCTACACCTTC. Its translation: CSVRDRGRYGYTF.